This entry features one TCR beta chain sequence. No antigen is known for it. The data are from a study of shared clonotypes between healthy human individuals. Study-wide points: Naive CD4 clonotypes were shared across a handful of donors at 4% to 5%.

Methods used by the authors: For the immunoSEQ data, sequences were junction-only without quality scores, so filtering differed. TCRdb's table, derived via immunoSEQ multiplex PCR, lists solely in-frame clones and lacks some. Clone size and V and J calls were adopted from that table, with D and trimming inferred from the DNA. Of over a million clones in the sample, roughly 96% were seen once. This CDR3 contains 14 residues. The V end was cut by 10 bases, the J end by 6 bases, with 21 bases between. The sequence was collected from a man aged 25-40 years in good health. Sequencing input: naive CD4+ T cells sorted from blood. Indicated subset: CD45RA+ positively selected. The rearrangement uses TRBV23-1 and TRBJ1-1; D ambiguous. TRBV23-1 is identified as an open reading frame with a role that is uncertain. The CDR3 reads CATPPGEKTPEAFF. In nucleotides, the CDR3 is TGCGCCACGCCCCCTGGAGAAAAGACGCCTGAAGCTTTCTTT.